What follows are 16 T cell receptor beta chains derived from one specimen sequenced in a study of blood T cell repertoires in COVID-19. The protocol was immunoSEQ multiplex PCR, while the TCRdb copy is restricted to in-frame clones and leaves out a portion. The sample consists of tens of thousands of clones, roughly two thirds of them appearing once. The specimen sequenced was peripheral blood. Receptor source: a woman between 65 and 79 years old with acute or convalescent COVID-19.

The chain recombines TRBV18 with TRBJ1-6; D unclear. V was shortened by 4 bases and J by 6 bases, with 4 bases between the two germline ends. The CDR3 loop spans 12 amino acids. CDR1 is KGHSH and CDR2 is LQKENI in the germline V gene. CDR3 sequence: CASSRLNSPLHF. CDR3 DNA: TGTGCCAGCTCACGACTTAATTCACCCCTCCACTTT.

This sequence joins TRBV2 and TRBJ1-1; the match to TRBD1 covers 8 bases. CDR1 is SNHLY, CDR2 FYNNEI, per germline. The junction had 9 bases not matched to a gene; V was cut back by 5 bases and J by 4 bases. The CDR3 contains 15 residues. The CDR3 DNA reads TGTGCCAGCAGTCTTTTAGGACAGGGAGTCACTGAAGCTTTCTTT. Translating it yields CASSLLGQGVTEAFF.

The CDR3 bases are TGTGCCACCAGCAGAGAAAGAGGTCCGGTACCTATGGTCCTAGCAAGGGACAGTCATCAGCCCCAGCATTTT. Protein: CATSRERGPVPMVLARDSHQPQHF. V and J are TRBV15 and TRBJ1-5; 7 bases are shared with TRBD1. This CDR3 is built from 24 residues. Germline V gene data show CDR1 as LNHNV and CDR2 as YYDKDF (reference sequence). V lost 0 bases and J lost 5; bases outside the gene matches: 31.

The chain has TRBV5-1 and TRBJ2-1; 10 nucleotides line up with TRBD2. The CDR3 has 19 amino acids. Germline V gives CDR1 SGHRS, CDR2 YFSETQ. The V and J ends lost 4 bases and 2 bases, in that order; junction bases with no gene match: 15. The CDR3 here is CASSPGAGGPGLTYNEQFF. In DNA form, the CDR3 reads TGCGCCAGCAGCCCCGGAGCGGGGGGGCCGGGCCTTACCTACAATGAGCAGTTCTTC.

The table lists this clone with a count of one. The chain recombines TRBV7-6 with TRBJ1-3; D not resolved. Trimming cost V 1 base and J 2 bases, with 9 bases left between them. CDR3 length: 15 amino acids. CDR1 and CDR2 from the germline V gene are SGHVS and FNYEAQ. The DNA for the CDR3 is TGTGCCAGCAGCTTAGTTGGAGGGCCTGGAAACACCATATATTTT. Protein sequence: CASSLVGGPGNTIYF.

J is TRBJ2-4 and V is TRBV11-2; 9 positions match TRBD2. Unmatched junction bases numbered 1, after V lost 2 bases and J lost 8 bases. Germline CDR1 and CDR2: SGHAT and FQNNGV. The CDR3 covers 13 residues. This CDR3 reads CASSLQRGDIQYF. The CDR3 DNA reads as TGTGCCAGCAGCTTACAGCGGGGGGACATTCAGTACTTC.

This chain joins TRBV6-5 and TRBJ2-5, with 12 positions matching TRBD1. The CDR3 spans 15 residues. Per the germline V gene, CDR1 is MNHEY and CDR2 is SVGAGI. The trim removed 7 bases at V and 4 bases at J, leaving 7 bases unmatched. The CDR3 region has the DNA TGTGCCAGCATTCGGGGACAGGGGGCGGGAGAGACCCAGTACTTC. Its protein is CASIRGQGAGETQYF.

This clone has just a few counts. The rearrangement links TRBV3-1 (or the pseudogene TRBV3-2) to TRBJ2-1; 10 nucleotides agree with TRBD2. The CDR3 has 17 residues. The trim removed 3 bases at V and 4 bases at J, leaving 9 bases unmatched. CDR1 is LGHDT and CDR2 is YNNKEL in the germline V gene (reference sequence). This CDR3 is CASSQSGGAVFYNEQFF. As DNA, the CDR3 is TGTGCCAGCAGCCAGAGCGGGGGGGCCGTTTTTTACAATGAGCAGTTCTTC.

The rearrangement links TRBV11-3 to TRBJ2-7, with D possibly being TRBD2 (6 bases). From germline, CDR1 is SGHNT and CDR2 YENEEA. The CDR3 covers 14 residues. V was shortened by 5 bases and J by 1 base, with 12 bases between the two germline ends. The CDR3 nucleotides read TGTGCCAGCAGCCGGGATGGGGGGTCCTACGAGCAGTACTTC. The encoded protein is CASSRDGGSYEQYF.

This clone was found a few times. The chain combines TRBV6-5 with TRBJ1-1, with 7 bases identical to TRBD1. This CDR3 is 13 amino acids long. The germline CDR1 and CDR2 sequences are MNHEY and SVGAGI. V was pared by 7 bases and J by 10 bases, with 12 bases of the junction left unmatched. This CDR3 is CASTDRVHRGAFF. DNA for the CDR3: TGTGCCAGCACCGACCGGGTTCACAGGGGAGCTTTCTTT.

V is TRBV9 and J is TRBJ2-5, with no clear D. In germline, CDR1 is SGDLS, CDR2 YYNGEE. CDR3 length: 14 residues. V was pared by 3 bases and J by 5 bases, with 14 bases between. The CDR3 region is CASSATHREETQYF. CDR3 bases: TGTGCCAGCAGCGCAACGCACAGAGAGGAGACCCAGTACTTC.

The CDR3 region is CASSKGQGRQETQYF. CDR3 coding DNA: TGTGCCAGTAGTAAGGGACAGGGGAGGCAAGAGACCCAGTACTTC. This rearrangement joins TRBV19 to TRBJ2-5, with 10 bases identical to TRBD1. The CDR3 is 15 amino acids. Germline-derived CDR1 and CDR2 are LNHDA and SQIVND (reference sequence). The junction had 4 bases not matched to a gene; V was cut back by 4 bases and J by 2 bases.

The rearrangement links TRBV5-4 to TRBJ1-2; D ambiguous. CDR1 is SGHNT, CDR2 YYREEE, per germline (reference sequence). Trimming took 4 bases from V and 3 from J, leaving 10 bases between them. CDR3 size: 13 residues. The CDR3 sequence is CASSRWSDYGYTF. CDR3 sequence (DNA): TGTGCCAGCAGCCGGTGGTCGGACTATGGCTACACCTTC.

The chain uses TRBV6-2 or TRBV6-3 and TRBJ1-5; 10 bases agree with TRBD1. Germline V gene sequence: CDR1 MNHEY, CDR2 SVGEGT. The CDR3 is 15 residues long. V shed 5 bases and J 4 bases; nucleotides not matched to a gene: 5. CDR3 in DNA: TGTGCCAGCAGTCTGACAGGGGGCCGGAATCAGCCCCAGCATTTT. Encoded protein: CASSLTGGRNQPQHF.

This chain uses TRBV10-2 with TRBJ2-3, with TRBD2 matching over 8 bases. From germline, CDR1 is WSHSY and CDR2 SAAADI. V shed 4 bases and J 7 bases; nucleotides not matched to a gene: 10. The CDR3 is made up of 15 amino acids. The CDR3 DNA is TGCGCCAGCAGTGTTGTTAGATCGGGGGGGAATACGCAGTATTTT. Protein: CASSVVRSGGNTQYF.

J is TRBJ2-7 and V is TRBV3-1 (or the pseudogene TRBV3-2); 9 bases are shared with TRBD2. The CDR3 totals 16 residues. Germline loops: CDR1 LGHDT, CDR2 YNNKEL (reference sequence). V was clipped by 1 base and J by 0 bases; unmatched bases: 4. The CDR3 nucleotides read TGTGCCAGCAGCCAAGGACTAGCGGATAGCTCCTACGAGCAGTACTTC. It codes for CASSQGLADSSYEQYF.